Listed here are 4 T cell receptor beta chains from one sample, sequenced in a study of cytomegalovirus exposure and HLA in healthy donors. The data were produced by immunoSEQ multiplex PCR, yet TCRdb's version contains in-frame clones alone and is incomplete. Of fewer than 150,000 clones in the sample, around nine tenths were seen once. Source material: PBMCs. Every receptor here comes from a woman under 30 in good health and CMV-seropositive.

The chain carries TRBV27 and TRBJ1-1, with D uncertain. This CDR3 spans 14 amino acids. The germline V gene encodes CDR1 MNHEY and CDR2 SMNVEV (reference sequence). Trimming left V 1 base short and J 1 base short, with 7 bases between. This CDR3 is CASSLLASNTEAFF. CDR3 in DNA: TGTGCCAGCAGTTTATTAGCCTCGAACACTGAAGCTTTCTTT.

This chain connects TRBV18 to TRBJ2-7, with D unclear. The V gene lost 2 bases and the J gene lost 5 bases, with 16 bases spanning the gap. CDR3 length equals 15 residues. The germline V gene encodes CDR1 KGHSH and CDR2 LQKENI. CDR3 sequence: CASSPSPGFANEQYF. In DNA, the CDR3 is TGTGCCAGCTCACCATCCCCAGGATTTGCTAACGAGCAGTACTTC.

The V and J genes are TRBV10-3 and TRBJ2-5, with 14 positions matching TRBD2. Germline trimming cut 10 bases from V and 5 bases from J; bases unmatched to any gene: 9. From germline, CDR1 is ENHRY and CDR2 SYGVKD. The CDR3 runs 15 residues. In nucleotides, the CDR3 is TGTGCCACTCTCGGGACTAGCGGGAGTAGGGAGACCCAGTACTTC. Translation gives CATLGTSGSRETQYF.

J is TRBJ2-7 and V is TRBV28; D is ambiguous. The CDR3 is made up of 11 amino acids. Trimming cost V 9 bases and J 0 bases, with 6 bases left between them. Germline CDR1 is MDHEN and CDR2 is SYDVKM. Here the CDR3 DNA reads TGTGCCAGTTCGGTCTCCTACGAGCAGTACTTC. Translating gives CASSVSYEQYF.